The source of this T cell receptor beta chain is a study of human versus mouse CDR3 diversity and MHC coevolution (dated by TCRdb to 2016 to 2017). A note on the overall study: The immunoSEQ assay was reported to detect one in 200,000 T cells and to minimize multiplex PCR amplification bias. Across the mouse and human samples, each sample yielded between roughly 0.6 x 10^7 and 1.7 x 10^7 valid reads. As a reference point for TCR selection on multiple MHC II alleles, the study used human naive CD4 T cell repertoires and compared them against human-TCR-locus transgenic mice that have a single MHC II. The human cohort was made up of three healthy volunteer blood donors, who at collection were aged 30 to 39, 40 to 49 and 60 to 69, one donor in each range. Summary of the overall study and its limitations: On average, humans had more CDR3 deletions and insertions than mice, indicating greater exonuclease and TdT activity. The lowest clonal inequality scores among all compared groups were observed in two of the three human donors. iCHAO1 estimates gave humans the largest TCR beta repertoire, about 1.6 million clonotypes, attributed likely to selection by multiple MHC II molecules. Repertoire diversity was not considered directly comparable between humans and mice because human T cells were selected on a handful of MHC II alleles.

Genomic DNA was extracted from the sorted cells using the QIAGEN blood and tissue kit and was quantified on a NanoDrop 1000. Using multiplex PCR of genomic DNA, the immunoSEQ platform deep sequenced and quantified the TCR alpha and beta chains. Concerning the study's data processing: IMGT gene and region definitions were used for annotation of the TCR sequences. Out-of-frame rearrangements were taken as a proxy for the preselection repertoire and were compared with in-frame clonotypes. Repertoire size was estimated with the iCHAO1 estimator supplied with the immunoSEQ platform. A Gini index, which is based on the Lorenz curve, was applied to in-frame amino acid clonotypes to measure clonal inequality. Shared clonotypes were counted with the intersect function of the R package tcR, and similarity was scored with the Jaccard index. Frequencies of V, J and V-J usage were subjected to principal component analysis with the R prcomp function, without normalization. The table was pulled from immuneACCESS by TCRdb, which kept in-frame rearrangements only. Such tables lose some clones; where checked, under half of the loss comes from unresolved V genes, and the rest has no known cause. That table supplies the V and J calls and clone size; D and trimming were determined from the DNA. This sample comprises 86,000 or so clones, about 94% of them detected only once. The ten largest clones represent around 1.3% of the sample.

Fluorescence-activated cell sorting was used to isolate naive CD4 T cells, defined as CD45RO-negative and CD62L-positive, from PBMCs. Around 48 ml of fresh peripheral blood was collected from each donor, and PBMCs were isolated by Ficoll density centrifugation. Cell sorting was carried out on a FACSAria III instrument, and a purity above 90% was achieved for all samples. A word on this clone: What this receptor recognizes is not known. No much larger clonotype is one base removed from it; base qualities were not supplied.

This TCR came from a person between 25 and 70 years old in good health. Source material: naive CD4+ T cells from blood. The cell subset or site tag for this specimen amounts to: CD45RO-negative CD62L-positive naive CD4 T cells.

The nucleotide sequence is TGTGCCAGCAGTGATGCAGGTACTGGGGCCAACGTCCTGACTTTC. It is translated as CASSDAGTGANVLTF. The rearrangement combines TRBV25-1 with TRBJ2-6; the D gene assignment is ambiguous. Taken from cysteine to phenylalanine, the CDR3 has 15 residues. CDR3 DNA only is kept here, 45 bases in frame from base 1. V sheds 3 bases and J sheds 2 bases, leaving 8 bases between their ends. The germline V gene sets CDR1 to MGHDK and CDR2 to SYGVNS.